Following are 23 T cell receptor beta chains from one sample sequenced in a study of blood T cell repertoires in COVID-19. TCRdb's copy holds only in-frame clones and misses some; the assay was immunoSEQ multiplex PCR. The profile covers approximately 170,000 clones, with roughly 91% appearing a single time and roughly 5% taken by the ten largest. Sequenced sample: peripheral blood. These receptors came from a man aged 18-30 years with COVID-19, enrolled during active disease.

To note about this clone: Relative to the germline gene, one junction end is altered; a read error may explain this. The rearrangement links TRBV12-3 or TRBV12-4 to TRBJ1-4; D gene ambiguous. The CDR3 length is 12 residues. CDR3 sequence (DNA): TGTGCCAGCAGTCAAAACGGTGAAAAACTGCTTTTT. Translation: CASSQNGEKLLF.

The rearrangement links TRBV9 to TRBJ2-2; perhaps TRBD2 as D (5 bases). Germline CDR1 and CDR2: SGDLS and YYNGEE. The V and J ends lost 0 bases and 6 bases respectively, with 9 bases between them. The CDR3 is made up of 14 amino acids. In DNA, the CDR3 is TGTGCCAGCAGCGTAGATGAGGGCTCCGGGGAGCTGTTTTTT. Translation gives CASSVDEGSGELFF.

This chain joins TRBV7-2 and TRBJ2-2; tentative D call: TRBD1 (6 bases). This CDR3 contains 14 residues. V was clipped by 8 bases and J by 5 bases, with 15 bases between them. Per the germline V gene, CDR1 is SGHTA and CDR2 is FQGNSA. CDR3 bases: TGTGCCAGCGGTAATAGGGGGAGTACCGGGGAGCTGTTTTTT. This sequence encodes CASGNRGSTGELFF. The full variable domain, with the rest looked up from reference TRBV7-2 and TRBJ2-2, is GAGVSQSPSNKVTEKGKDVELRCDPISGHTALYWYRQSLGQGLEFLIYFQGNSAPDKSGLPSDRFSAERTGGSVSTLTIQRTQQEDSAVYLCASGNRGSTGELFFGEGSRLTVL.

V and J are TRBV1 and TRBJ1-4; the DNA was not used to check the table's D call, TRBD1. TRBV1 is a pseudogene. CDR3 length equals 20 residues. The CDR3: CTSSQDTSPPSDRVNEKLLF. CDR3 in DNA: TGCACCAGCAGCCAAGATACCTCACCGCCCTCGGACAGGGTGAATGAAAAACTGCTTTTT.

The chain joins TRBV7-9 to TRBJ2-5; weak D call: TRBD2 (6 bases). The CDR3 is made up of 14 amino acids. V shed 5 bases and J shed 5 bases, with 15 bases lying between them. The germline gives CDR1 SEHNR, CDR2 FQNEAQ (reference sequence). Here the CDR3 DNA reads TGTGCCAGCAGCCCCCCTACTAGCAGGGAGACCCAGTACTTC. Translating it yields CASSPPTSRETQYF.

V usage is TRBV11-2 and J usage is TRBJ2-7, with 7 nucleotides matching TRBD1. The CDR3 spans 16 residues. Trimming at V came to 2 bases and at J to 0 bases, leaving 7 bases not matched to a gene. Germline V lookup: CDR1 SGHAT, CDR2 FQNNGV. The CDR3 reads CASSLRGRQYSYEQYF. DNA of the CDR3: TGTGCCAGCAGCTTAAGGGGGCGCCAGTACTCCTACGAGCAGTACTTC.

The genes are TRBV11-2 and TRBJ2-1; D gene unclear. Germline V gene data show CDR1 as SGHAT and CDR2 as FQNNGV. V was cut by 4 bases and J by 0 bases, with 16 bases left in between. The CDR3 loop spans 17 amino acids. CDR3 protein: CASSSLSSFSSYNEQFF. The DNA of the CDR3 is TGTGCCAGCAGCTCCCTTAGTTCTTTTAGCTCCTACAATGAGCAGTTCTTC.

The chain uses TRBV19 and TRBJ1-1; maybe TRBD1 (6 bases). The V and J ends lost 5 bases and 3 bases respectively, with 10 bases between them. In germline, CDR1 is LNHDA, CDR2 SQIVND (reference sequence). The CDR3 covers 13 residues. The CDR3 DNA reads TGTGCCAGTAGTGCTAACAGGGACACTGAAGCTTTCTTT. It translates to CASSANRDTEAFF. The whole variable domain, filled in from reference TRBV19 and TRBJ1-1, reads DGGITQSPKYLFRKEGQNVTLSCEQNLNHDAMYWYRQDPGQGLRLIYYSQIVNDFQKGDIAEGYSVSREKKESFPLTVTSAQKNPTAFYLCASSANRDTEAFFGQGTRLTVV.

CDR3 nucleotides: TGTGCCAGCAGCTGGGACAGGGGACTCGACGAGCAGTACTTC. Its protein is CASSWDRGLDEQYF. V is TRBV5-5 and J is TRBJ2-7; 10 bases map to TRBD1. Losses at the gene ends were 3 bases for V and 5 bases for J; bases not matched to a gene: 5. The CDR3 covers 14 residues. Germline V gene data show CDR1 as SGHKS and CDR2 as YYEKEE (reference sequence).

The chain combines TRBV30 with TRBJ1-6; 7 bases are shared with TRBD1. This CDR3 contains 14 residues. In germline, CDR1 is GTSNPN, CDR2 SVGIG (reference sequence). With 3 bases clipped from V and 7 bases from J, the junction kept 6 bases outside the gene matches. In DNA form, the CDR3 reads TGTGCCTGGAGCCGTGGACAGGCAAATTCACCCCTCCACTTT. Translated, it gives CAWSRGQANSPLHF.

V usage is TRBV5-4 and J usage is TRBJ2-3; TRBD1 matches at 9 bases. Germline CDR1 is SGHNT and CDR2 is YYREEE (reference sequence). With V trimmed by 5 bases and J by 2 bases, 6 bases remained unmatched. The length of the CDR3 is 15 residues. The CDR3 region has the DNA TGTGCCAGCAGGCCGGACAGGGGAAACACAGATACGCAGTATTTT. As protein: CASRPDRGNTDTQYF.

In the case of this clone: The sample carries other DNA sequences with the same CDR3. V gene TRBV28 combines with J gene TRBJ2-3; D might be TRBD2 (5 bases). Trimming took off 6 bases at V and 1 base at J, with 8 bases between the two ends. This CDR3 is built from 13 residues. In germline, CDR1 is MDHEN, CDR2 SYDVKM. CDR3: CASSWTGTDTQYF. CDR3 nucleotide sequence: TGTGCCAGCAGCTGGACTGGCACAGATACGCAGTATTTT.

There are a few counts of this clone. This same CDR3 is encoded by further DNA sequences in the sample. CDR3 sequence reads: CAWSSGQDNSPLHF. CDR3 DNA sequence: TGTGCCTGGAGTTCAGGACAGGATAATTCACCCCTCCACTTT. This chain links TRBV30 with TRBJ1-6; 7 nucleotides match TRBD1. Germline V gene data show CDR1 as GTSNPN and CDR2 as SVGIG (reference sequence). V trimming: 2 bases; J trimming: 5 bases; junction bases outside the gene matches: 3. This CDR3 is 14 amino acids long.

The gene calls are TRBV5-1 and TRBJ1-4; D gene uncertain. From germline, CDR1 is SGHRS and CDR2 YFSETQ. The CDR3 extends over 15 amino acids. The V and J ends lost 4 bases and 0 bases respectively, with 10 bases between them. This CDR3 reads CASSLVPATNEKLFF. The CDR3 nucleotides read TGCGCCAGCAGCCTCGTTCCTGCAACTAATGAAAAACTGTTTTTT.

The rearrangement links TRBV7-2 to TRBJ1-2, with 7 bases identical to TRBD1. This CDR3 is 15 amino acids long. Germline V gives CDR1 SGHTA, CDR2 FQGNSA. J gave up 6 bases and V 0 bases, and 7 bases lay outside the gene matches. The DNA for the CDR3 is TGTGCCAGCAGCTTAGCGTTAGGGACAGACGATGGCTACACCTTC. This gives the protein CASSLALGTDDGYTF.

The V gene is TRBV24-1, the J gene TRBJ2-5, with 12 bases aligning to TRBD2. Losses at the gene ends were 3 bases for V and 3 bases for J; bases not matched to a gene: 7. Germline V gene data show CDR1 as KGHDR and CDR2 as SFDVKD. This CDR3 has 17 amino acids. In nucleotides, the CDR3 is TGTGCCACCAGTGATCCACGACTAGCGGGAGTAAAAGAGACCCAGTACTTC. This codes for CATSDPRLAGVKETQYF.

The V and J genes are TRBV9 and TRBJ2-3, with D possibly TRBD1 on 6 matching bases. Trimming cost V 0 bases and J 5 bases, with 13 bases left between them. The CDR3 loop spans 15 amino acids. CDR1 and CDR2 from the germline V gene are SGDLS and YYNGEE. The CDR3 here is CASSVAGRGEDTQYF. CDR3 nucleotides: TGTGCCAGCAGCGTAGCTGGCAGGGGAGAAGATACGCAGTATTTT.

J is TRBJ1-2 and V is TRBV6-5; no reliable D call. This CDR3 spans 13 amino acids. Per germline, CDR1 MNHEY and CDR2 SVGAGI. V was shortened by 2 bases and J by 6 bases, with 10 bases between the two germline ends. CDR3 sequence (DNA): TGTGCCAGCAGTTACATGGGCGAAGATGGCTACACCTTC. Its protein is CASSYMGEDGYTF.

In this sample, this clone turned up once. This rearrangement joins TRBV29-1 to TRBJ2-7, with TRBD2 matching over 12 bases. V shed 6 bases, J shed 5 bases, and the junction held 5 bases outside the gene matches. Germline CDR1 is SQVTM and CDR2 is ANQGSEA. This CDR3 spans 13 amino acids. CDR3: CSVRLAGVHEQYF. As DNA, the CDR3 is TGCAGCGTGAGACTAGCGGGAGTCCACGAGCAGTACTTC.

This clone was detected only once. The chain uses TRBV5-6 and TRBJ1-2; 9 bases are shared with TRBD1. The ends lost 5 bases at V and 6 bases at J; junction bases unmatched: 8. Germline CDR1 is SGHDT and CDR2 is YYEEEE. The CDR3 consists of 14 residues. In DNA form, the CDR3 reads TGTGCCAGCAGAGATATCACAGGGGGCCATGGCTACACCTTC. Its translation is CASRDITGGHGYTF.

The CDR3 region is CASSSGTSGRVSYEQYF. The CDR3 bases are TGCGCCAGCAGCTCCGGGACTAGCGGGAGGGTCTCCTACGAGCAGTACTTC. J is TRBJ2-7 and V is TRBV5-1, with 16 bases aligning to TRBD2. The CDR3 length is 17 residues. The germline V gene has CDR1 SGHRS and CDR2 YFSETQ. J was trimmed by 0 bases and V by 3 bases; bases with no gene match: 3.

This clone was picked up one time. This chain connects TRBV28 to TRBJ2-1; tentative D call: TRBD2 (6 bases). Trimming cost V 3 bases and J 4 bases, with 13 bases left between them. The CDR3 covers 15 residues. Germline V lookup: CDR1 MDHEN, CDR2 SYDVKM. CDR3 DNA sequence: TGTGCCAGCAGTTTTCTAAGCGGGCCATACAATGAGCAGTTCTTC. Translated: CASSFLSGPYNEQFF.

CDR3: CASSGLAGEVDEQYF. CDR3 DNA: TGTGCCAGCAGCGGACTAGCGGGAGAGGTTGACGAGCAGTACTTC. The V and J genes are TRBV2 and TRBJ2-7; 13 nucleotides match TRBD2. This CDR3 has 15 amino acids. V was pared by 6 bases and J by 5 bases, with 7 bases of the junction left unmatched. In germline, CDR1 is SNHLY, CDR2 FYNNEI.